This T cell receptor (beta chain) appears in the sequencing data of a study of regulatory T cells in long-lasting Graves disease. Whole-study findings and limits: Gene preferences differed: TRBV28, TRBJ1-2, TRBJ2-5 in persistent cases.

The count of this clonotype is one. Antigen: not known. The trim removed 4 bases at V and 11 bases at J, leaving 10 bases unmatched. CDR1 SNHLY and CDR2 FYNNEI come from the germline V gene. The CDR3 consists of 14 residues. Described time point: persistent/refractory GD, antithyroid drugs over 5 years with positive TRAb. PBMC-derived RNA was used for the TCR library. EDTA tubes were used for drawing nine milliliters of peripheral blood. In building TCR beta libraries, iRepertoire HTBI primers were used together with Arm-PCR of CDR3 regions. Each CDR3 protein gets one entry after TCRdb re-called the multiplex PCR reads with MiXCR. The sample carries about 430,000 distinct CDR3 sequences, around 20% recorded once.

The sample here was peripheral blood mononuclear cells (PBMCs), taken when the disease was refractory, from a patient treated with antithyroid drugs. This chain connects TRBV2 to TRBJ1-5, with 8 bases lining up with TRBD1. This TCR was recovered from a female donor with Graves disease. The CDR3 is CASSGSGGGETQHF. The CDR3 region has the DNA TGTGCCAGCAGTGGGTCAGGGGGCGGGGAGACCCAGCATTTT. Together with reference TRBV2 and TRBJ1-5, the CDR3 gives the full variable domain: EPEVTQTPSHQVTQMGQEVILRCVPISNHLYFYWYRQILGQKVEFLVSFYNNEISEKSEIFDDQFSVERPDGSNFTLKIRSTKLEDSAMYFCASSGSGGGETQHFGDGTRLSIL.